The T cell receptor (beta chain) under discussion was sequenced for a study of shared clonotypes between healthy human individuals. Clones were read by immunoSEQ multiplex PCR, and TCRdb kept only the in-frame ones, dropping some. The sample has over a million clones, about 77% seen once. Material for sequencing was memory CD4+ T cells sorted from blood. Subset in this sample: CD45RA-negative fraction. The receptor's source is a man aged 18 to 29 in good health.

CDR3 residues: CASSYERNYGYTF. The CDR3, as DNA: TGTGCCAGCAGTTACGAGAGAAACTATGGCTACACCTTC. The chain uses TRBV6-6 and TRBJ1-2, with unresolved D. Germline V gene lookup returns CDR1 MNHNY and CDR2 SVGAGI (reference sequence). V was trimmed by 2 bases and J by 2 bases, leaving 6 bases between them. The CDR3 loop spans 13 amino acids.